Each of the 21 T cell receptor beta chains below was sequenced from the same sample in a study of T cells in Graves' hyperthyroidism and ophthalmopathy. The investigators amplified TCR beta CDR3 regions from RNA transcripts. The primer set for the first-round RT-PCR of the TCR CDR3 was HTBI. Via MiXCR, TCRdb re-called the multiplex PCR reads, giving one row per CDR3 protein. The repertoire holds about 350,000 distinct CDR3 sequences, with about 18% as singletons. The sample consisted of blood. These receptors were obtained from a woman younger than 35 with Graves' hyperthyroidism.

This clonotype came up a few times. The junction does not match germline at one end; this may be a read error. V is TRBV19 and J is TRBJ2-5, with 9 bases aligning to TRBD2. The CDR3 contains 15 residues. CDR1 and CDR2 from the germline V gene are LNHDA and SQIVND (reference sequence). DNA of the CDR3: TGTGCCAGTAGTATAAGCGCGGGGGGGCCCGGGACCCAGTGCTTC. It yields the protein CASSISAGGPGTQCF.

The chain combines TRBV28 with TRBJ2-7; D gene ambiguous. Germline V CDR1 and CDR2: MDHEN, SYDVKM. CDR3 size: 11 residues. V lost 2 bases, J lost 6 bases, and 5 bases lay in between. As DNA, the CDR3 is TGTGCCAGCAGTTTAGGTTTCGAGCAGTACTTC. Encoded protein: CASSLGFEQYF.

This clonotype was detected many times. The gene calls are TRBV28 and TRBJ1-2; D call uncertain. The CDR3 is 12 amino acids. Germline V lookup: CDR1 MDHEN, CDR2 SYDVKM. The germline V and J ends were trimmed by 6 bases and 3 bases, with 8 bases remaining between them. In DNA form, the CDR3 reads TGTGCCAGCAGCGACCCCGACTATGGCTACACCTTC. This gives the protein CASSDPDYGYTF.

This clonotype was counted ten times or more. The chain links TRBV14 to TRBJ1-1; TRBD1 is a possible D gene (6 bases). This CDR3 is built from 15 residues. CDR1 SGHDN and CDR2 FVKESK come from the germline V gene. Trimming removed 4 bases at V and 4 bases at J, with 16 bases between. This CDR3 is CASSPLEGGGTEAFF. CDR3 nucleotides: TGTGCCAGCAGCCCCCTGGAGGGGGGCGGCACTGAAGCTTTCTTT.

This clonotype has ten or more counts. J is TRBJ2-2 and V is TRBV28; D ambiguous. The CDR3 spans 13 residues. CDR1 MDHEN and CDR2 SYDVKM come from the germline V gene. Trimming removed 7 bases at V and 0 bases at J, with 6 bases between. DNA for the CDR3: TGTGCCAGCATGGCGCCGAACACCGGGGAGCTGTTTTTT. Encoded protein: CASMAPNTGELFF.

This clonotype was seen ten or more times. This chain connects TRBV3-1 to TRBJ2-7; tentatively, D is TRBD2 (6 bases). Trimming left V 2 bases short and J 1 base short, with 18 bases between. The CDR3 contains 17 residues. Germline V lookup: CDR1 LGHDT, CDR2 YNNKEL (reference sequence). CDR3 protein: CASSQNIAVGGSYEQYF. The CDR3 coding sequence is TGTGCCAGCAGCCAAAATATCGCGGTGGGGGGTTCCTACGAGCAGTACTTC.

This clonotype was counted at least ten times. The genes are TRBV20-1 and TRBJ2-2, with 12 positions matching TRBD1. There are 17 residues in the CDR3. Per germline, CDR1 DFQATT and CDR2 SNEGSKA (reference sequence). V was clipped by 1 base and J by 1 base; unmatched bases: 4. The CDR3 protein is CSARVGQGALNTGELFF. For the CDR3, the DNA is TGCAGTGCTAGAGTGGGACAGGGGGCCCTGAACACCGGGGAGCTGTTTTTT.

This clonotype occurred many times. This sequence may be a read error, since a much larger clone differs from it by one base. This chain links TRBV9 with TRBJ1-1; D unresolved. The CDR3 length is 13 residues. The germline V gene has CDR1 SGDLS and CDR2 YYNGEE. CDR3 sequence reads: CASSVDRNAEAFF. The CDR3 DNA reads as TGTGCCAGCAGCGTCGATAGGAACGCTGAAGCTTTCTTT.

The gene calls are TRBV7-2 and TRBJ1-1; no definite D call. CDR1 and CDR2 from the germline V gene are SGHTA and FQGNSA. This CDR3 region has 15 residues. Trimming cost V 5 bases and J 2 bases, with 15 bases left between them. The CDR3, as DNA: TGTGCCAGCAGCAGAGGAGGGTTGGGTAACACTGAAGCTTTCTTT. This gives the protein CASSRGGLGNTEAFF. Full variable domain (outside the CDR3, taken from reference TRBV7-2 and TRBJ1-1): GAGVSQSPSNKVTEKGKDVELRCDPISGHTALYWYRQSLGQGLEFLIYFQGNSAPDKSGLPSDRFSAERTGGSVSTLTIQRTQQEDSAVYLCASSRGGLGNTEAFFGQGTRLTVV.

This clonotype appeared many times. The chain employs TRBV6-1 and TRBJ1-2; D unclear. This CDR3 is built from 12 residues. CDR1 MNHNS and CDR2 SASEGT come from the germline V gene. Between the trimmed V and J ends, which lost 8 bases and 6 bases, there was a span of 13 bases. In nucleotides, the CDR3 is TGTGCCAGCGGATATTCCGGGGATGGCTACACCTTC. Amino acids: CASGYSGDGYTF.

This clonotype appeared many times. The V gene is TRBV4-1, the J gene TRBJ2-7; TRBD2 aligns across 7 bases. This CDR3 contains 17 residues. After removal of 6 bases from V and 4 bases from J, the junction contained 18 bases not matched to a gene. Germline lookup yields CDR1 MGHRA and CDR2 YSYEKL. CDR3 DNA: TGCGCCAGCAGACCCGGGACTATGCTGGAGCCAACGTACGAGCAGTACTTC. This gives the protein CASRPGTMLEPTYEQYF.

The gene calls are TRBV5-6 and TRBJ2-5, with TRBD2 matching 11 bases. V lost 4 bases to trimming and J lost 2 bases; unmatched junction nucleotides: 16. Germline CDR1 SGHDT, CDR2 YYEEEE. CDR3 length: 19 residues. The CDR3 spells CASSGRLAGGPGTQETQYF. CDR3 nucleotides: TGTGCCAGCAGCGGCCGATTAGCGGGGGGGCCGGGGACACAAGAGACCCAGTACTTC.

This clonotype was detected a few times. This chain joins TRBV2 and TRBJ2-7; D may be TRBD1 (6 bases). V lost 6 bases and J 2 bases, leaving 14 bases between the germline ends. The CDR3 totals 14 residues. CDR1 is SNHLY, CDR2 FYNNEI, per germline. For the CDR3, the DNA is TGTGCCAGCAGGGCGACAGGTAGCACCTACGAGCAGTACTTC. This gives the protein CASRATGSTYEQYF. The full variable domain, completed using reference TRBV2 and TRBJ2-7, is EPEVTQTPSHQVTQMGQEVILRCVPISNHLYFYWYRQILGQKVEFLVSFYNNEISEKSEIFDDQFSVERPDGSNFTLKIRSTKLEDSAMYFCASRATGSTYEQYFGPGTRLTVT.

This clonotype was found many times. The chain has TRBV12-3 or TRBV12-4 and TRBJ1-1; D is undetermined. V was pared by 7 bases and J by 0 bases, with 9 bases between. CDR3 length equals 13 residues. CDR3 nucleotide sequence: TGTGCCAGCAACTCAAGGATGAACACTGAAGCTTTCTTT. Amino acid sequence: CASNSRMNTEAFF.

This clonotype came up many times. The CDR3 spells CASSLDGHIQYF. Here the CDR3 DNA reads TGTGCCAGCAGCTTAGATGGACACATTCAGTACTTC. The chain couples TRBV11-2 to TRBJ2-4, with D uncertain. The length of the CDR3 is 12 residues. Deletions cut 0 bases from V and 8 bases from J, with 5 bases between. CDR1 and CDR2 (germline): SGHAT, FQNNGV.

The rearrangement links TRBV5-1 to TRBJ1-6; 7 positions match TRBD1. J gave up 6 bases and V 4 bases, and 4 bases lay outside the gene matches. Germline V gives CDR1 SGHRS, CDR2 YFSETQ. The CDR3 is made up of 14 amino acids. CDR3 sequence reads: CASSRDSGNSPLHF. As DNA, the CDR3 is TGCGCCAGCAGCCGGGACAGCGGTAATTCACCCCTCCACTTT. Combining the CDR3 with reference TRBV5-1 and TRBJ1-6 gives the whole variable domain KAGVTQTPRYLIKTRGQQVTLSCSPISGHRSVSWYQQTPGQGLQFLFEYFSETQRNKGNFPGRFSGRQFSNSRSEMNVSTLELGDSALYLCASSRDSGNSPLHFGNGTRLTVT.

This clonotype was counted ten times or more. The chain joins TRBV12-3 or TRBV12-4 to TRBJ1-5, with 7 bases aligning to TRBD1. This CDR3 has 14 residues. V lost 6 bases, J lost 1 base, and 3 bases stayed unmatched. Here the CDR3 DNA reads TGTGCCAGCAGGCAGGGGGGCAGCAATCAGCCCCAGCATTTT. This gives the protein CASRQGGSNQPQHF.

This clonotype was detected ten times or more. The chain uses TRBV12-3 or TRBV12-4 and TRBJ1-3, with no clear D. Trimming removed 3 bases at V and 4 bases at J, with 10 bases between. This CDR3 is 14 amino acids long. The CDR3 spells CASSFGRRGNTIYF. In DNA, the CDR3 is TGTGCCAGCAGTTTCGGCCGCCGGGGAAACACCATATATTTT.

V usage is TRBV10-3 and J usage is TRBJ2-5; the D gene is possibly TRBD2 (7 bases). Trimming stripped 4 bases from V and 1 base from J, with 10 bases between. Germline CDR1 is ENHRY and CDR2 is SYGVKD. The length of the CDR3 is 14 residues. The CDR3 nucleotides read TGTGCCATCAGTGGAGGGGGGGCCCAAGAGACCCAGTACTTC. The encoded protein is CAISGGGAQETQYF.

This clonotype was recorded at least ten times. CDR3 nucleotides: TGTGCCAGCAGAGGAGCGGGCACTGAAGCTTTCTTT. As protein: CASRGAGTEAFF. The chain carries TRBV6-1 and TRBJ1-1; no clear D gene. CDR3 length: 12 residues. With 6 bases removed from V and 4 bases from J, the gap between germline ends came to 9 bases. In germline, CDR1 is MNHNS, CDR2 SASEGT.

This rearrangement joins TRBV6-1 to TRBJ1-1; D possibly corresponds to TRBD1 (5 bases). The germline V and J ends were trimmed by 6 bases and 7 bases, with 24 bases remaining between them. Germline CDR1 is MNHNS and CDR2 is SASEGT. This CDR3 spans 16 amino acids. The CDR3 DNA reads as TGTGCCAGCAGGGGCGGGCGGGGGGAGGTCCCCGGTGAAGCTTTCTTT. Protein sequence: CASRGGRGEVPGEAFF.